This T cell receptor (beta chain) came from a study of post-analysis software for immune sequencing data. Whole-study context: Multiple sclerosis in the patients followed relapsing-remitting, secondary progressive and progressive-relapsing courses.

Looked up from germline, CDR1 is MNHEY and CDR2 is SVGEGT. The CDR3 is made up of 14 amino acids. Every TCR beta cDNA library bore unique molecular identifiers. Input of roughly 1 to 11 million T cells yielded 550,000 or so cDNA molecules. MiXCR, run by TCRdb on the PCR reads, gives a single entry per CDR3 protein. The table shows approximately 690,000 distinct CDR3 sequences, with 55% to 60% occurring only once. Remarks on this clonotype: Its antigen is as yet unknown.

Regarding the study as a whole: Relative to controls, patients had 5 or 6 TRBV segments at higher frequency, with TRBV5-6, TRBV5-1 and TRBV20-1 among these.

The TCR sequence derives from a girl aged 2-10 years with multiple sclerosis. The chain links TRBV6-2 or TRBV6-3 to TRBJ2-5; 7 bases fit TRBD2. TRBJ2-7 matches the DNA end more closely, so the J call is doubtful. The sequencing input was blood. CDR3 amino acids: CASSLGGAFYEQYF. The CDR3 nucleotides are TGTGCCAGCAGCCTGGGAGGGGCCTTCTACGAGCAGTACTTC.